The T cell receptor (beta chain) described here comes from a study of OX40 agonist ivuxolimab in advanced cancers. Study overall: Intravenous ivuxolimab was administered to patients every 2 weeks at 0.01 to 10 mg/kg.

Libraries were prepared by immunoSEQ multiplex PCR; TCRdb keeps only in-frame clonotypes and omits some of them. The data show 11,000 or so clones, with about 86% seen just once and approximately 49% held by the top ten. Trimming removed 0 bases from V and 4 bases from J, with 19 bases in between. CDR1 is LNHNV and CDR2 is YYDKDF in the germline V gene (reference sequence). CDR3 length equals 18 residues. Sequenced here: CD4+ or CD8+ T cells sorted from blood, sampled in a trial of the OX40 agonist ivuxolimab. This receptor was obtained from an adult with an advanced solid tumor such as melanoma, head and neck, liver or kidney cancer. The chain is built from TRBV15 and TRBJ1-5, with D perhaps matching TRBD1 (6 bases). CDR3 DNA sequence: TGTGCCACCAGCAGAGAAGGGAACACAGGGATTGGTAATCAGCCCCAGCATTTT. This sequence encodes CATSREGNTGIGNQPQHF. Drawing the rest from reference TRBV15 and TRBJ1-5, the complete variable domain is DAMVIQNPRYQVTQFGKPVTLSCSQTLNHNVMYWYQQKSSQAPKLLFHYYDKDFNNEADTPDNFQSRRPNTSFCFLDIRSPGLGDTAMYLCATSREGNTGIGNQPQHFGDGTRLSIL.